These 18 T cell receptor beta chains were sequenced from one sample in a study of T-cell reconstitution after alpha-beta-depleted transplantation in children (dated by TCRdb to the mid-2010s). Library generation was performed with PCR. TCRdb shows the sequencer as Illumina HiSeq 2500. TCR libraries were prepared with molecular barcoding, using unique molecular identifiers to normalize TCRbeta repertoire quantification. TCRdb reanalyzed the raw reads on its own, using fastp at Q25 for trimming and MiXCR for clone calling, and kept in-frame beta chains. Under each unique CDR3 protein, matching rows form one entry showing the most common genes and DNA. In all, the sample holds hundreds of thousands of distinct CDR3 sequences, and around 13% of those were seen once. 0.75% to 0.85% of the sample lies in the top ten. Sample treatment or condition, as interpreted from the label and publication: allogeneic hematopoietic cell transplantation with graft depleted of TCRalphabeta T cells and CD19 B cells.

The source material was PBMCs, sampled before TCRalphabeta/CD19-depleted stem cell transplant. The receptors here all came from a girl aged 2-10 years with congenital amegakaryocytic thrombocytopenia, due to receive a stem cell transplant.

The table lists this clonotype with a few counts. The rearrangement links TRBV14 to TRBJ1-1, with 7 positions matching TRBD1. J lost 1 base, V lost 0 bases, and 8 bases had no gene match. In germline, CDR1 is SGHDN, CDR2 FVKESK. This CDR3 comprises 17 residues. This CDR3 reads CASSQDEGALRNTEAFF. In DNA, the CDR3 is TGTGCCAGCAGCCAAGATGAGGGGGCGTTGAGGAACACTGAAGCTTTCTTT.

Ten or more counts support this clonotype. V gene TRBV20-1 combines with J gene TRBJ2-3; the D gene is possibly TRBD2 (6 bases). The germline V and J ends were trimmed by 3 bases and 7 bases, with 11 bases remaining between them. CDR1 is DFQATT, CDR2 SNEGSKA, per germline (reference sequence). There are 12 residues in the CDR3. CDR3 loop: CSASTSLHTQYF. In DNA, the CDR3 is TGCAGTGCTAGCACTAGCCTACATACGCAGTATTTT.

This clonotype occurred many times. The gene calls are TRBV20-1 and TRBJ2-1, with TRBD2 matching over 11 bases. The CDR3 loop spans 17 amino acids. CDR1 and CDR2 from the germline V gene are DFQATT and SNEGSKA (reference sequence). Losses at the gene ends were 0 bases for V and 3 bases for J; bases not matched to a gene: 7. For the CDR3, the DNA is TGCAGTGCTAGAGATCTGGGGACTAGCGGTTACTACAATGAGCAGTTCTTC. It specifies CSARDLGTSGYYNEQFF.

The CDR3 bases are TGTGCCAGCACAAGCGTCGCTGGGGCCAACGTCCTGACTTTC. It codes for CASTSVAGANVLTF. The chain recombines TRBV27 with TRBJ2-6; D is ambiguous. V gave up 7 bases and J gave up 2 bases, with 9 bases separating them. The germline CDR1 and CDR2 sequences are MNHEY and SMNVEV (reference sequence). The CDR3 consists of 14 residues.

The chain couples TRBV5-1 to TRBJ2-5; D tentatively fits TRBD1 or TRBD2 (6 bases each). The CDR3 has 18 residues. Germline V gene lookup returns CDR1 SGHRS and CDR2 YFSETQ. V was cut by 0 bases and J by 5 bases, with 23 bases left in between. CDR3 sequence reads: CASSLATRLGGKEETQYF. The CDR3 bases are TGCGCCAGCAGCTTGGCTACCCGACTAGGGGGGAAGGAGGAGACCCAGTACTTC.

This sequence joins TRBV29-1 and TRBJ2-7, with 7 bases aligning to TRBD2. After removal of 5 bases from V and 3 bases from J, the junction contained 4 bases not matched to a gene. The CDR3 is made up of 12 amino acids. Germline lookup yields CDR1 SQVTM and CDR2 ANQGSEA. CDR3 residues: CSVLTSFYEQYF. In nucleotides, the CDR3 is TGCAGCGTTCTGACTAGCTTCTACGAGCAGTACTTC.

The J gene is TRBJ2-1, the V gene TRBV5-5; 14 nucleotides line up with TRBD2. The CDR3 is 15 amino acids. CDR1 and CDR2 from the germline V gene are SGHKS and YYEKEE (reference sequence). V gave up 3 bases and J gave up 10 bases; unmatched junction bases: 6. The DNA for the CDR3 is TGTGCCAGCAGCTCGGGACTAGCGGGAGTTCGAGAGCAGTTCTTC. Translation: CASSSGLAGVREQFF.

V and J are TRBV29-1 and TRBJ2-7; D not resolved. Germline V lookup: CDR1 SQVTM, CDR2 ANQGSEA. V lost 2 bases to trimming and J lost 4 bases, with 9 bases between them. CDR3 length: 12 residues. The CDR3 DNA follows: TGCAGCGTTGAATCTTCGGGTTACGAGCAGTACTTC. This codes for CSVESSGYEQYF.

This clonotype has more than one count but fewer than ten. The V gene is TRBV6-2 or TRBV6-3, the J gene TRBJ2-2; possible D gene TRBD2, 6 bases. The CDR3 extends over 13 amino acids. Germline values: CDR1 MNHEY, CDR2 SVGEGT. Deletions cut 11 bases from V and 7 bases from J, with 17 bases between. CDR3 sequence reads: CAADPEGVGELFF. DNA for the CDR3: TGTGCCGCCGACCCGGAGGGTGTCGGGGAGCTGTTTTTT.

CDR3 amino acids: CSAPTSGTSFTDTQYF. The CDR3 DNA is TGCAGTGCTCCCACCTCCGGGACTTCCTTCACAGATACGCAGTATTTT. This chain joins TRBV20-1 and TRBJ2-3, with D perhaps TRBD2 (6 bases). V lost 5 bases and J 2 bases, leaving 20 bases between the germline ends. CDR3 length equals 16 residues. CDR1 and CDR2 from the germline V gene are DFQATT and SNEGSKA (reference sequence).

The rearrangement joins TRBV7-8 to TRBJ2-1; 11 bases agree with TRBD2. Germline trimming cut 2 bases from V and 9 bases from J; bases unmatched to any gene: 12. This CDR3 comprises 17 residues. Germline values: CDR1 SGHVS, CDR2 FQNEAQ. The CDR3 protein is CASSLRASGRSRGEQFF. The DNA for the CDR3 is TGTGCCAGCAGCTTAAGAGCTAGCGGGAGGTCCCGGGGTGAGCAGTTCTTC.

This clonotype was picked up a small number of times. The rearrangement uses TRBV25-1 and TRBJ2-7; perhaps TRBD2 as D (6 bases). The V end was cut by 6 bases, the J end by 3 bases, with 15 bases between. The CDR3 has 14 amino acids. Germline V gene data show CDR1 as MGHDK and CDR2 as SYGVNS. The DNA of the CDR3 is TGTGCCAGCAGCGTGGGGGGATTCTTCTACGAGCAGTACTTC. Protein sequence: CASSVGGFFYEQYF.

Many counts were recorded for this clonotype. This rearrangement joins TRBV20-1 to TRBJ2-5, with 11 positions matching TRBD2. Germline V gives CDR1 DFQATT, CDR2 SNEGSKA (reference sequence). The CDR3 is made up of 16 amino acids. J gave up 1 base and V 5 bases, and 9 bases lay outside the gene matches. The CDR3 DNA sequence: TGCAGTGCTTCCATGACTAGCGGGAAAATCCAAGAGACCCAGTACTTC. Encoded protein: CSASMTSGKIQETQYF.

The V gene is TRBV29-1, the J gene TRBJ2-4; D is uncertain. This CDR3 comprises 15 residues. V was shortened by 4 bases and J by 0 bases, with 13 bases between the two germline ends. CDR1 is SQVTM and CDR2 is ANQGSEA in the germline V gene. The CDR3 DNA is TGCAGCGTTGTGTTCGCCCCACTAGCCAAAAACATTCAGTACTTC. It specifies CSVVFAPLAKNIQYF.

The chain carries TRBV27 and TRBJ1-1; unclear D gene. The CDR3 loop spans 12 amino acids. V was pared by 7 bases and J by 3 bases, with 9 bases between. Germline-derived CDR1 and CDR2 are MNHEY and SMNVEV (reference sequence). The CDR3 loop is CASKGDDTEAFF. The DNA of the CDR3 is TGTGCCAGCAAGGGTGACGACACTGAAGCTTTCTTT.

This clonotype was seen many times. The chain is built from TRBV7-6 and TRBJ1-2; D gene uncertain. Trimming took off 5 bases at V and 7 bases at J, with 17 bases between the two ends. The CDR3 has 14 residues. The germline V gene has CDR1 SGHVS and CDR2 FNYEAQ. The CDR3 DNA reads as TGTGCCAGCAGCCCCGGCCCCCCAGCCTCTGGCTACACCTTC. Encoded protein: CASSPGPPASGYTF.

This clonotype showed up many times. The chain employs TRBV29-1 and TRBJ2-3, with D possibly TRBD2 on 6 matching bases. The CDR3 has 18 amino acids. In germline, CDR1 is SQVTM, CDR2 ANQGSEA. Trimming removed 1 base at V and 5 bases at J, with 25 bases between. The CDR3 nucleotides read TGCAGCGTTGAAGGACCCGCAACGGGGGAGTTGAATAAAGATACGCAGTATTTT. Encoded protein: CSVEGPATGELNKDTQYF.

This clonotype appeared a few times. This likely comes from a read error, as the CDR3 has no conserved phenylalanine or tryptophan at its end. Because the CDR3's place on the DNA is in doubt, the DNA is left out and the CDR3 is given as listed by TCRdb. The CDR3: CASISSGRKGS. This chain joins TRBV12-3 or TRBV12-4 and TRBJ2-1; the DNA was not compared with TRBD2, the D call given in the table. The CDR3 has 11 residues if both end residues are counted.